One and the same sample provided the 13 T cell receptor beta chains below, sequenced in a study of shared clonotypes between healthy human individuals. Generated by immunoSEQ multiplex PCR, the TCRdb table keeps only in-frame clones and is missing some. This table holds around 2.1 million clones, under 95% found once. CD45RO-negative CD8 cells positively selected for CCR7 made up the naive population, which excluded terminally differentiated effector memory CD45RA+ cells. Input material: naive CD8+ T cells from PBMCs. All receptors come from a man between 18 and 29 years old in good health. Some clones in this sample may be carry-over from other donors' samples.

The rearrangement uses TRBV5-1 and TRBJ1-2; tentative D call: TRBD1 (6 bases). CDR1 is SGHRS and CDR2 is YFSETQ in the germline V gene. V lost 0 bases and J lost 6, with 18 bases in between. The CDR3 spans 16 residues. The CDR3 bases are TGCGCCAGCAGCTTGGGGGGCGAGGGGGACGGCGATGGCTACACCTTC. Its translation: CASSLGGEGDGDGYTF.

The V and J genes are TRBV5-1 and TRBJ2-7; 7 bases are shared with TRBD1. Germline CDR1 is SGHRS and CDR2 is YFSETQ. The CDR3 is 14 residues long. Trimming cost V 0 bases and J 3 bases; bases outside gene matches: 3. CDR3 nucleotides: TGCGCCAGCAGCTTGGGTGGACAGGTCTACGAGCAGTACTTC. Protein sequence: CASSLGGQVYEQYF. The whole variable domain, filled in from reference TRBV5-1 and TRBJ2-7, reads KAGVTQTPRYLIKTRGQQVTLSCSPISGHRSVSWYQQTPGQGLQFLFEYFSETQRNKGNFPGRFSGRQFSNSRSEMNVSTLELGDSALYLCASSLGGQVYEQYFGPGTRLTVT.

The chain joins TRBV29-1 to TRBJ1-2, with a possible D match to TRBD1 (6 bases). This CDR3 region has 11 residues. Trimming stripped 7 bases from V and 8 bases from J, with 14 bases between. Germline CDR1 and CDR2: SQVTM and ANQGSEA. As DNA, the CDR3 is TGCAGCGCCAGAACGACAGGCGGCTACACCTTC. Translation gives CSARTTGGYTF.

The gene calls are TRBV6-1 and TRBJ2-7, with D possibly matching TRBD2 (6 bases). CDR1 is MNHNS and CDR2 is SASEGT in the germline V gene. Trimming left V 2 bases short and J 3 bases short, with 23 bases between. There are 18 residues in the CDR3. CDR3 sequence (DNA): TGTGCCAGCAGTGAACGAAGCTCCTATACGGGACTGTACTACGAGCAGTACTTC. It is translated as CASSERSSYTGLYYEQYF.

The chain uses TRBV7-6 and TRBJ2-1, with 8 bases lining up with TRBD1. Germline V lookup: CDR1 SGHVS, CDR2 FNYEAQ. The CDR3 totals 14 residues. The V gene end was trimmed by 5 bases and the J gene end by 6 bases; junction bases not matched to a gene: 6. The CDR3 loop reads CASSPRDRTNEQFF. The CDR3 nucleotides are TGTGCCAGCAGCCCTCGGGACAGGACCAATGAGCAGTTCTTC.

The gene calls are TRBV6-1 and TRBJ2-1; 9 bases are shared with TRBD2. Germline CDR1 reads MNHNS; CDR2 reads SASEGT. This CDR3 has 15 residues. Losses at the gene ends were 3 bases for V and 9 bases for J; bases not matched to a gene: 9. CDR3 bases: TGTGCCAGCAGTGATCTGGCGGGAGGGTGGGGTGAGCAGTTCTTC. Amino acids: CASSDLAGGWGEQFF.

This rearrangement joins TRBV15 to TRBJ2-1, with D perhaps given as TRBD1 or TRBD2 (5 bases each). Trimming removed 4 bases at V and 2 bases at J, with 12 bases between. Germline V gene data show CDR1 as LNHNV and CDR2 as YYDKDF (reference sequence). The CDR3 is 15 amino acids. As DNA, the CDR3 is TGTGCCACCAGCACCCTTAGGGGACCCTACAATGAGCAGTTCTTC. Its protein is CATSTLRGPYNEQFF.

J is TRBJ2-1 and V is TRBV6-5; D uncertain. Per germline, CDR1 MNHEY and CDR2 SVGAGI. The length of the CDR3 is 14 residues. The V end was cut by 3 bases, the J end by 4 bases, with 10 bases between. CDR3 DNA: TGTGCCAGCAGTTATGTGGCAGAATACAATGAGCAGTTCTTC. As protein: CASSYVAEYNEQFF.

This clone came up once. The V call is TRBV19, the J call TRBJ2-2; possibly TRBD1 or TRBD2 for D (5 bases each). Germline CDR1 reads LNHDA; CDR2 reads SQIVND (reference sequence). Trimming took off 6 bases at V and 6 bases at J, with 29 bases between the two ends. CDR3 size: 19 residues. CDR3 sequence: CASSPPFRDRVRPAGELFF. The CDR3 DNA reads TGTGCCAGTAGCCCACCATTCCGGGACCGCGTACGGCCTGCCGGGGAGCTGTTTTTT.

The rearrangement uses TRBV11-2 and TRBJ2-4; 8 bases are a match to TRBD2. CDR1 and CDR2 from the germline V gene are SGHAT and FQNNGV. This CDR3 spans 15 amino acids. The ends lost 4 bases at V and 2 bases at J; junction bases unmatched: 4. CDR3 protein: CASSSVAGTKNIQYF. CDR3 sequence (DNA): TGTGCCAGCAGCTCGGTAGCGGGAACCAAAAACATTCAGTACTTC.

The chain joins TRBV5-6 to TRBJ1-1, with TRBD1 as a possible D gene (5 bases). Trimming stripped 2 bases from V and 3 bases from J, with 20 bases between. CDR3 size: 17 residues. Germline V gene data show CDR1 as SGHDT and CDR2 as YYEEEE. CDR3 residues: CASSFAPGTVLDTEAFF. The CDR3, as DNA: TGTGCCAGCAGCTTCGCACCAGGGACCGTTCTGGACACTGAAGCTTTCTTT.

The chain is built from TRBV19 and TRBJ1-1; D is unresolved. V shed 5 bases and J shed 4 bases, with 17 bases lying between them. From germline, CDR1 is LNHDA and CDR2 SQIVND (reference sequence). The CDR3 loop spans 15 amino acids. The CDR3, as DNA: TGTGCCAGTAGTGGTAAGGGTTTCATGTTCACTGAAGCTTTCTTT. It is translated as CASSGKGFMFTEAFF.

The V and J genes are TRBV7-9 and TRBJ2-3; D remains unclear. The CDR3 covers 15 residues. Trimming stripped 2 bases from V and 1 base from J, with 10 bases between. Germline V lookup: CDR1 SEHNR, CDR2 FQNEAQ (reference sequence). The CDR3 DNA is TGTGCCAGCAGCTTAATGGCCGGACGCACAGATACGCAGTATTTT. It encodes CASSLMAGRTDTQYF.